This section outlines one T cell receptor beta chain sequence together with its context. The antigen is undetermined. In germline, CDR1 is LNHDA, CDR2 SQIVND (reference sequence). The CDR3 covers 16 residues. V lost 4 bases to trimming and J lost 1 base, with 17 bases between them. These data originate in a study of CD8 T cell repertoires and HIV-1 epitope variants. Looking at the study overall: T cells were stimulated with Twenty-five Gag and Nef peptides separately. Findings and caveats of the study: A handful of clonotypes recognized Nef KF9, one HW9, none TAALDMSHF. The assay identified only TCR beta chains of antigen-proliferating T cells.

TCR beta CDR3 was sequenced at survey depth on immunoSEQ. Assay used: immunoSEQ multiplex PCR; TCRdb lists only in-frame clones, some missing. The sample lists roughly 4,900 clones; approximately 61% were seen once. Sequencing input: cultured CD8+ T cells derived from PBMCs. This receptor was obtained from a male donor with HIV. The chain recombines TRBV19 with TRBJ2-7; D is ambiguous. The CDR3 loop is CASSNAHDSPSYEQYF. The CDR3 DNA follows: TGTGCCAGTAGTAACGCTCACGACTCACCTTCCTACGAGCAGTACTTC.